This T cell receptor (beta chain) was recorded in a study of cytomegalovirus exposure and HLA in healthy donors. The study ran its PCR with 60 Vbeta and 13 Jbeta primers. The repertoire was sequenced with immunoSEQ multiplex PCR; TCRdb's copy has only in-frame clones and lacks some. The sample shows over 140,000 clones, about 80% of them seen only once. The V gene's germline CDR1 is MNHEY and CDR2 SMNVEV (reference sequence). V lost 11 bases to trimming and J lost 4 bases, with 15 bases between them. The CDR3 loop spans 14 amino acids. This TCR derives from a man aged 25 to 40 in good health and CMV-seropositive. This rearrangement joins TRBV27 to TRBJ1-6, with D hard to call. Material for sequencing was PBMCs. CDR3 sequence (DNA): TGTGCCCGACTTCGGGGAAATTATAATTCACCCCTCCACTTT. Protein: CARLRGNYNSPLHF.